The 3 T cell receptor beta chains reported below all come from one sample, sequenced in a study of CD8+ T cells in alopecia areata (dated by TCRdb to 2016 to 2018). Explained via the paper, the treatment or condition label denotes: oral pan-JAK inhibitor, 5-10 mg twice daily. To prepare the library, the immunoSEQ multiplex PCR assay was applied. RNA was extracted from all samples and reverse transcribed into cDNA, which served as template for TCR sequencing. TCRdb's version of the immuneACCESS table is confined to in-frame rearrangements and falls short of the full clone set. An unresolved V gene accounts for under half of the shortfall where checked; the remainder is of unknown origin. This sample comprises tens of thousands of clones, around 42% of them detected only once. Roughly 21% of the sample is taken by the ten largest. Specimen: CD8+ T cells sorted from blood, collected at approximately week 36, from a patient treated with tofacitinib. The source of these receptors is a human donor with alopecia areata.

The chain links TRBV7-8 to TRBJ2-3; D ambiguous. This CDR3 is 14 amino acids long. The V and J ends lost 4 bases and 0 bases respectively, with 8 bases between them. The germline V gene has CDR1 SGHVS and CDR2 FQNEAQ. CDR3 bases: TGTGCCAGCAGCTCAGGAACTAGCACAGATACGCAGTATTTT. It codes for CASSSGTSTDTQYF.

This chain joins TRBV28 and TRBJ2-1; 9 nucleotides agree with TRBD2. CDR3 length equals 15 residues. The J segment lost 4 bases and the V segment lost 6 bases, leaving 7 bases of the junction unmatched. Germline V lookup: CDR1 MDHEN, CDR2 SYDVKM. The CDR3 DNA follows: TGTGCCAGCAGAAGTTTAGCGGGAGTATACAATGAGCAGTTCTTC. It specifies CASRSLAGVYNEQFF.

The genes are TRBV7-6 and TRBJ1-5; D is possibly TRBD1 (5 bases). CDR3 length equals 15 residues. Trimming shortened V by 2 bases and J by 1 base, and 9 bases separated the two germline ends. Germline V gene data show CDR1 as SGHVS and CDR2 as FNYEAQ. In DNA form, the CDR3 reads TGTGCCAGCAGCTTACGAGGGGACAGCAATCAGCCCCAGCATTTT. This gives the protein CASSLRGDSNQPQHF.